These T cell receptor beta chains were read from a single sample in a study of shared T cell receptors in the human thymus. Profiled with immunoSEQ multiplex PCR; TCRdb holds only in-frame clones, not every one. The sample gives roughly 500,000 clones, around 78% of which show up once; about 0.012% is in the top ten. The same data also contributed to another study, on human thymus T cells.

Sequenced sample: thymocytes. The origin of the receptors is a boy under three years old with a congenital heart defect. CDR3s include the opening cysteine and the closing phenylalanine or tryptophan. Fields, in order: CDR3 protein, CDR3 DNA, J gene, V gene, clone size, D gene. D genes are given only for firm matches. Clone size, where shown, is once, few, many, or a class for clones that have expanded.

CASSTLDRAEDYGYTF,TGTGCCAGTAGTACCCTAGACAGGGCCGAGGACTATGGCTACACCTTC,TRBJ1-2,TRBV19,NA,TRBD1
CASSFGGATEAFF,TGTGCCAGCAGCTTCGGGGGGGCGACTGAAGCTTTCTTT,TRBJ1-1,TRBV7-8,NA,NA
CASRLFRQGNTEAFF,TGTGCCAGCAGACTTTTTCGACAGGGGAACACTGAAGCTTTCTTT,TRBJ1-1,TRBV11-2,NA,TRBD1
CASSVAEAGGITDTQYF,TGTGCCAGCAGCGTAGCGGAGGCGGGAGGCATCACAGATACGCAGTATTTT,TRBJ2-3,TRBV9,few,TRBD2
CSVLLATNEKLFF,TGCAGCGTCCTTCTTGCAACTAATGAAAAACTGTTTTTT,TRBJ1-4,TRBV29-1,NA,NA
CASSLRQPPSYEQYF,TGTGCCAGCAGTCTTAGACAGCCACCCTCCTACGAGCAGTACTTC,TRBJ2-7,TRBV28,few,NA
CASSYGTGDPISYEQYF,TGTGCCAGCAGCTATGGGACAGGCGACCCTATCTCCTACGAGCAGTACTTC,TRBJ2-7,TRBV7-9,once,TRBD1
CASSLGVAGIYEQYF,TGTGCCAGCAGCTTAGGGGTAGCGGGGATTTACGAGCAGTACTTC,TRBJ2-7,TRBV7-3,NA,TRBD2
CASRLKEDTDTQYF,TGTGCCAGCAGACTAAAGGAGGACACAGATACGCAGTATTTT,TRBJ2-3,TRBV28,NA,NA
CASSQTGEYNEQFF,TGTGCCAGCAGCCAAACGGGGGAGTACAATGAGCAGTTCTTC,TRBJ2-1,TRBV14,NA,NA
CASSVLGQGSQKPQHF,TGTGCCAGCAGTGTCCTGGGACAGGGTAGCCAAAAGCCCCAGCATTTT,TRBJ1-5,TRBV2,NA,TRBD1
CASSLEGTSGYNEQFF,TGTGCCAGCAGCTTAGAAGGGACTAGCGGTTACAATGAGCAGTTCTTC,TRBJ2-1,TRBV7-9,NA,TRBD2
CASSLAAGGHEQYF,TGCGCCAGCAGCTTGGCCGCAGGGGGCCACGAGCAGTACTTC,TRBJ2-7,TRBV5-1,once,TRBD1
CASSLKDRGLSTDTQYF,TGTGCCAGCAGCTTAAAGGATAGGGGTCTTAGCACAGATACGCAGTATTTT,TRBJ2-3,TRBV11-2,NA,NA
CASSQRETQYF,TGTGCCAGCAGCCAGAGAGAGACCCAGTACTTC,TRBJ2-5,TRBV14,NA,NA
CASSPTGTGAYEQYF,TGCGCCAGCAGCCCGACCGGGACAGGGGCGTACGAGCAGTACTTC,TRBJ2-7,TRBV4-3,NA,TRBD1
CASSHSAQITGELFF,TGCGCCAGCAGCCACTCCGCCCAGATCACCGGGGAGCTGTTTTTT,TRBJ2-2,TRBV4-3,once,NA
CASSLSPFPSGTFYEQYF,TGTGCCAGCAGTTTATCCCCCTTTCCTAGCGGGACTTTCTACGAGCAGTACTTC,TRBJ2-7,TRBV28,NA,TRBD2
CASSPAPGQDYKNIQYF,TGTGCCAGCTCCCCGGCCCCGGGACAGGATTACAAAAACATTCAGTACTTC,TRBJ2-4,TRBV18,once,TRBD1
CASSSTGRTYEQYF,TGTGCCAGCAGCTCGACAGGGAGAACCTACGAGCAGTACTTC,TRBJ2-7,TRBV7-2,NA,TRBD1
CASGLVPGLVRTDTQYF,TGTGCTAGTGGTTTGGTACCGGGACTAGTGAGGACAGATACGCAGTATTTT,TRBJ2-3,TRBV12-5,NA,TRBD2
CASSYTGGNTEAFF,TGTGCCAGCAGTTACACCGGGGGGAACACTGAAGCTTTCTTT,TRBJ1-1,TRBV6-6,few,NA
CASSQLRGTANREDTQYF,TGTGCCAGCAGCCAGCTACGCGGGACTGCCAACCGGGAGGATACGCAGTATTTT,TRBJ2-3,TRBV14,NA,NA
CASKDRVNYGYTF,TGTGCCAGCAAAGACAGGGTTAACTATGGCTACACCTTC,TRBJ1-2,TRBV2,NA,TRBD1
CSVEGGQLYGYTF,TGCAGCGTTGAAGGGGGACAGCTCTATGGCTACACCTTC,TRBJ1-2,TRBV29-1,NA,TRBD1